This T cell receptor (beta chain) was profiled in a study of shared clonotypes between healthy human individuals. Findings of the study overall: The sampled material consisted only of blood, and tissue repertoires are likely to differ. Clonotype sharing across donors was expected to vary with sequencing depth. A few donors had around 5% of their naive CD4 clonotypes in common.

V dropped 7 bases and J dropped 2 bases, with 12 bases sitting between them. CDR1 LNHDA and CDR2 SQIVND come from the germline V gene (reference sequence). CDR3 size: 14 residues. All the donors were Caucasian adults who lived in Nashville, Tennessee. Turning to this clone: Its specificity is unknown.

Produced via immunoSEQ multiplex PCR; TCRdb's table is partial and in-frame only. The sample consists of 2 million to 3 million clones, approximately 93% of them appearing once. The clonotype was recovered from a man between 18 and 35 years old in good health. Some clones in this sample may be carry-over from other donors' samples. The sequenced material came from naive CD4+ T cells from PBMCs. Described subset: CD45RA+ positively selected. V gene TRBV19 combines with J gene TRBJ2-4; TRBD1 is a possible D gene (5 bases). CDR3 loop: CASTAGWTKNIQYF. The CDR3 DNA reads TGTGCCAGTACTGCAGGGTGGACCAAAAACATTCAGTACTTC.